This T cell receptor beta chain was captured in a study of identical twins. Study-wide findings and caveats: Diverse VJ usage suggested most zero-insertion clonotypes were not invariant T cells. Within twin pairs, the out-of-frame alpha sequences they shared showed excess low generation probability. Fewer insertions were carried by abundant cord blood beta clonotypes, but none was seen in memory repertoires.

Germline loops: CDR1 MNHEY, CDR2 SMNVEV (reference sequence). Germline trimming cut 4 bases from V and 1 base from J; bases unmatched to any gene: 6. The CDR3 has 15 residues. In the case of this clonotype: Its antigen is currently unknown.

Healthy Caucasian donors formed the entire cohort. TCRdb processed the 5' RACE reads anew with MiXCR; each CDR3 protein has one entry. This sample has about 700,000 distinct CDR3 sequences, with 6% to 6.5% found just once. This sequence was found in a man in his late teens or twenties in good health. The J gene is TRBJ1-1, the V gene TRBV27; 7 bases match TRBD1. The specimen was naive T cells sorted from blood. The CDR3: CASSSLTGTNTEAFF. CDR3 sequence (DNA): TGTGCCAGCAGTTCCCTGACAGGGACGAACACTGAAGCTTTCTTT.